The 32 T cell receptor beta chains presented below share a single source sample, sequenced in a study of CD8 T cells in ankylosing spondylitis. Each CDR3 protein gets one entry after TCRdb re-called the 5' RACE reads with MiXCR. The table lists about 220,000 distinct CDR3 sequences, around a quarter of them singletons, with under 8% in the top ten. The sequenced sample consisted of blood, either unsorted or a sorted T cell fraction (not recorded which). Receptors were obtained from a male donor with ankylosing spondylitis or in good health (not recorded which).

The chain joins TRBV6-1 to TRBJ2-1; D may be TRBD2 (5 bases). This CDR3 is built from 14 residues. The germline V and J ends were trimmed by 4 bases and 3 bases, with 10 bases remaining between them. In germline, CDR1 is MNHNS, CDR2 SASEGT. CDR3 residues: CASSGPGIYNEQFF. CDR3 coding DNA: TGTGCCAGCAGTGGGCCGGGGATCTACAATGAGCAGTTCTTC.

The genes are TRBV29-1 and TRBJ1-1, with D possibly matching TRBD1 (5 bases). V was pared by 6 bases and J by 8 bases, with 16 bases between. Germline assignment: CDR1 SQVTM and CDR2 ANQGSEA. This CDR3 is 12 amino acids long. Written as DNA, the CDR3 is TGCAGCGTCAAGGGGAGGGATTACGAAGCTTTCTTT. Translating gives CSVKGRDYEAFF. Combining the CDR3 with reference TRBV29-1 and TRBJ1-1 gives the whole variable domain SAVISQKPSRDICQRGTSLTIQCQVDSQVTMMFWYRQQPGQSLTLIATANQGSEATYESGFVIDKFPISRPNLTFSTLTVSNMSPEDSSIYLCSVKGRDYEAFFGQGTRLTVV.

V is TRBV12-3 or TRBV12-4 and J is TRBJ1-1, with D maybe TRBD1 (5 bases). The CDR3 covers 12 residues. V lost 5 bases, J lost 8 bases, and 12 bases lay in between. The CDR3 DNA reads TGTGCCAGCAGTCGATCCTGGACAGAAGCTTTCTTT. The encoded protein is CASSRSWTEAFF.

At least ten counts were recorded for this clonotype. As DNA, the CDR3 is TGTGCCATCGGGTCCAGTAATAGCAATCAGCCCCAGCATTTT. This encodes CAIGSSNSNQPQHF. The chain recombines TRBV10-3 with TRBJ1-5; D not resolved. The germline gives CDR1 ENHRY, CDR2 SYGVKD. V lost 8 bases and J 0 bases, leaving 11 bases between the germline ends. The CDR3 is 14 amino acids.

In its sample, this clonotype was seen many times. The chain couples TRBV20-1 to TRBJ2-1; the D gene is possibly TRBD2 (6 bases). CDR1 and CDR2 from the germline V gene are DFQATT and SNEGSKA (reference sequence). V was cut by 3 bases and J by 8 bases, with 14 bases left in between. This CDR3 contains 13 residues. The DNA of the CDR3 is TGCAGTGCTAGGGGTACTAGCCCCCATGAGCAGTTCTTC. Its translation is CSARGTSPHEQFF.

Only a few counts were recorded for this clonotype. The rearrangement links TRBV27 to TRBJ2-7, with 12 bases aligning to TRBD1. The CDR3 totals 15 residues. Germline assignment: CDR1 MNHEY and CDR2 SMNVEV (reference sequence). Trimming took 6 bases from V and 12 from J; bases not matched to a gene: 15. The CDR3 loop is CASSTIRDRGPSWYF. CDR3 in DNA: TGTGCCAGCAGCACAATCCGGGACAGGGGGCCGAGCTGGTACTTC.

The chain carries TRBV21-1 and TRBJ2-7; the table assigns TRBD2, which was not confirmed against the DNA. TRBV21-1 is shown as a pseudogene. The CDR3 runs 19 residues. This CDR3 is CASSKALGLAGFVSYGQYF. In DNA form, the CDR3 reads TGTGCCAGCAGCAAAGCGCTGGGACTAGCGGGGTTCGTCTCCTACGGGCAGTACTTC.

In this sample, this clonotype turned up many times. V usage is TRBV12-3 or TRBV12-4 and J usage is TRBJ2-5; maybe TRBD2 (6 bases). The V and J ends lost 2 bases and 6 bases respectively, with 37 bases between them. This CDR3 is built from 22 residues. The CDR3 region is CASSLRSRGLHPPGLIQKTQYF. DNA for the CDR3: TGTGCCAGCAGTTTAAGGTCTCGGGGTCTCCATCCGCCGGGACTCATCCAGAAGACCCAGTACTTC.

The chain joins TRBV20-1 to TRBJ2-1, with D tentatively TRBD1 or TRBD2 (5 bases each). The length of the CDR3 is 15 residues. Germline V CDR1 and CDR2: DFQATT, SNEGSKA (reference sequence). V gave up 3 bases and J gave up 9 bases, with 21 bases separating them. The DNA of the CDR3 is TGCAGTGCTAGGCCCGGGACCACCTGGGTGGCTGAGCAGTTCTTC. It is translated as CSARPGTTWVAEQFF.

This clonotype was seen repeatedly, ten times or more. The chain couples TRBV5-1 to TRBJ2-1; D is perhaps TRBD1 (6 bases). The germline gives CDR1 SGHRS, CDR2 YFSETQ. The CDR3 length is 14 residues. The V end lost 4 bases, the J end lost 2 bases, and 10 bases lay between the germline ends. Written as DNA, the CDR3 is TGCGCCAGCAGCCCAGGGGTGGCCTACAATGAGCAGTTCTTC. Protein sequence: CASSPGVAYNEQFF.

This clonotype has more than one count but fewer than ten. The chain couples TRBV10-2 to TRBJ2-3, with TRBD2 identical over 12 bases. The CDR3 totals 18 residues. Unmatched junction bases numbered 12, after V lost 4 bases and J lost 4 bases. CDR1 is WSHSY and CDR2 is SAAADI in the germline V gene. CDR3: CASSGLAGGGLGSDTQYF. In DNA form, the CDR3 reads TGCGCCAGCAGTGGGCTAGCGGGAGGGGGTCTGGGTTCAGATACGCAGTATTTT.

There are a few counts of this clonotype. The chain links TRBV29-1 to TRBJ1-1; possibly TRBD1 for D (5 bases). Trimming took off 6 bases at V and 4 bases at J, with 15 bases between the two ends. Germline V gives CDR1 SQVTM, CDR2 ANQGSEA. CDR3 length: 13 residues. CDR3 sequence reads: CSVAPQGSTEAFF. CDR3 in DNA: TGCAGCGTAGCTCCTCAGGGAAGCACTGAAGCTTTCTTT.

The sample holds many counts of this clonotype. The chain links TRBV7-2 to TRBJ2-3, with a weak D call TRBD2 (6 bases). Germline V gene lookup returns CDR1 SGHTA and CDR2 FQGNSA. Trimming removed 3 bases from V and 5 bases from J, with 12 bases in between. The CDR3 spans 14 residues. The CDR3 region is CASSFGGERDTQYF. In DNA form, the CDR3 reads TGTGCCAGCAGCTTTGGAGGGGAAAGAGATACGCAGTATTTT.

This clonotype was detected only once. The rearrangement links TRBV7-3 to TRBJ1-1; D is undetermined. Germline V gene sequence: CDR1 SGHTA, CDR2 FQGTGA. V lost 1 base, J lost 3 bases, and 9 bases lay in between. The CDR3 totals 14 residues. The CDR3 sequence is CASSLRGFDTEAFF. The DNA for the CDR3 is TGTGCCAGCAGCTTAAGGGGTTTTGACACTGAAGCTTTCTTT.

This clonotype occurred a few times. The chain couples TRBV6-1 to TRBJ1-1; D remains ambiguous. The CDR3 has 13 amino acids. The V gene's germline CDR1 is MNHNS and CDR2 SASEGT. The V end was cut by 5 bases, the J end by 3 bases, with 10 bases between. Here the CDR3 reads CASSRRRYTEAFF. In nucleotides, the CDR3 is TGTGCCAGCAGTCGACGGCGGTACACTGAAGCTTTCTTT.

Ten or more counts support this clonotype. DNA for the CDR3: TGTGCCAGCAGCTTAGCCGGGAGCGCCAATGAGCAGTTCTTC. Amino acid sequence: CASSLAGSANEQFF. The chain has TRBV7-8 and TRBJ2-1, with a tentative D call TRBD2 (6 bases). Germline lookup yields CDR1 SGHVS and CDR2 FQNEAQ. V was trimmed by 0 bases and J by 6 bases, leaving 9 bases between them. This CDR3 contains 14 residues.

In DNA form, the CDR3 reads TGTGCCAGCAACCTCGGGACAGGGAGTTCACCCCTCCACTTT. It encodes CASNLGTGSSPLHF. The chain couples TRBV25-1 to TRBJ1-6; 9 positions match TRBD1. CDR1 is MGHDK and CDR2 is SYGVNS in the germline V gene. This CDR3 is built from 14 residues. V dropped 7 bases and J dropped 9; count of bases not matched to a gene: 7.

This rearrangement joins TRBV20-1 to TRBJ2-4; 7 bases are shared with TRBD1. Germline lookup yields CDR1 DFQATT and CDR2 SNEGSKA (reference sequence). There are 15 residues in the CDR3. The V and J ends lost 5 bases and 4 bases, in that order; junction bases with no gene match: 11. The CDR3 is CSASDRRAPKNIQYF. The CDR3 DNA is TGCAGTGCTTCGGACAGGCGGGCCCCAAAAAACATTCAGTACTTC.

This clonotype was seen repeatedly, ten times or more. This chain connects TRBV5-1 to TRBJ2-1; 11 positions agree with TRBD2. Losses at the gene ends were 4 bases for V and 4 bases for J; bases not matched to a gene: 13. The CDR3 has 18 residues. CDR1 is SGHRS, CDR2 YFSETQ, per germline. CDR3 in amino acids: CASSGSSGRAVVYNEQFF. CDR3 sequence (DNA): TGCGCCAGCAGCGGGAGTAGCGGGAGGGCCGTTGTTTACAATGAGCAGTTCTTC. Combining the CDR3 with reference TRBV5-1 and TRBJ2-1 gives the whole variable domain KAGVTQTPRYLIKTRGQQVTLSCSPISGHRSVSWYQQTPGQGLQFLFEYFSETQRNKGNFPGRFSGRQFSNSRSEMNVSTLELGDSALYLCASSGSSGRAVVYNEQFFGPGTRLTVL.

The sample holds many counts of this clonotype. The chain links TRBV5-1 to TRBJ2-6; possibly TRBD1 for D (5 bases). Germline V gives CDR1 SGHRS, CDR2 YFSETQ. This CDR3 has 16 residues. Trimming removed 4 bases from V and 4 bases from J, with 15 bases in between. The CDR3 coding sequence is TGCGCCAGCAGCCCGCCCCAGGGATTAGGGGCCAACGTCCTGACTTTC. This codes for CASSPPQGLGANVLTF.

This clonotype was observed a few times. The chain is built from TRBV20-1 and TRBJ2-3; 10 bases match TRBD2. The V segment lost 7 bases and the J segment 2 bases; nucleotides outside the gene matches: 12. From germline, CDR1 is DFQATT and CDR2 SNEGSKA (reference sequence). This CDR3 is built from 16 residues. CDR3 nucleotides: TGCAGTGTATTCCCTAGCGGGAGTGGAGTCACAGATACGCAGTATTTT. Its protein product is CSVFPSGSGVTDTQYF.

This clonotype was seen a handful of times. The chain couples TRBV10-3 to TRBJ2-7, with TRBD1 matching over 10 bases. V dropped 0 bases and J dropped 4; count of bases not matched to a gene: 3. This CDR3 contains 15 residues. Per the germline V gene, CDR1 is ENHRY and CDR2 is SYGVKD. In DNA form, the CDR3 reads TGTGCCATCAGTGAGTCGGGACAGGGGTTGTACGAGCAGTACTTC. Encoded protein: CAISESGQGLYEQYF.

The chain has TRBV20-1 and TRBJ2-6; the match to TRBD1 covers 7 bases. J gave up 0 bases and V 4 bases, and 3 bases lay outside the gene matches. The CDR3 totals 15 residues. Per germline, CDR1 DFQATT and CDR2 SNEGSKA (reference sequence). The CDR3 DNA sequence: TGCAGTGCTAACAGGGGTTCCTCTGGGGCCAACGTCCTGACTTTC. Its protein is CSANRGSSGANVLTF.

This clonotype was found a few times. The chain joins TRBV5-4 to TRBJ2-7; D may be TRBD2 (7 bases). The CDR3 contains 14 residues. Trimming shortened V by 4 bases and J by 5 bases, and 16 bases separated the two germline ends. CDR1 and CDR2 from the germline V gene are SGHNT and YYREEE (reference sequence). The CDR3 coding sequence is TGTGCCAGCAGCCCGGGGGGCCCGGGGGACGAGCAGTACTTC. Translated: CASSPGGPGDEQYF.

This clonotype appeared once. The V and J genes are TRBV20-1 and TRBJ1-1, with D unclear. Germline CDR1 DFQATT, CDR2 SNEGSKA (reference sequence). V dropped 3 bases and J dropped 0 bases, with 8 bases sitting between them. The CDR3 is 13 residues long. This chain's CDR3 is CSASDDMNTEAFF. CDR3 coding DNA: TGCAGTGCTAGTGACGACATGAACACTGAAGCTTTCTTT.

This chain links TRBV10-3 with TRBJ2-3; D remains unclear. There are 15 residues in the CDR3. Trimming pared 0 bases from V and 1 base from J, leaving 8 bases between. In germline, CDR1 is ENHRY, CDR2 SYGVKD. CDR3 sequence: CAISESDIRTDTQYF. Here the CDR3 DNA reads TGTGCCATCAGTGAGTCGGATATCCGCACAGATACGCAGTATTTT.

This clonotype has at least ten counts. The rearrangement uses TRBV7-9 and TRBJ2-7; TRBD1 matches 7 bases. Germline V gene lookup returns CDR1 SEHNR and CDR2 FQNEAQ (reference sequence). The J segment lost 2 bases and the V segment lost 5 bases, leaving 12 bases of the junction unmatched. The CDR3 contains 16 residues. The CDR3 spells CASSRTRTGAPYEQYF. As DNA, the CDR3 is TGTGCCAGCAGCCGAACCCGGACAGGAGCCCCCTACGAGCAGTACTTC.

This clonotype was counted once. This chain joins TRBV5-5 and TRBJ2-1; D ambiguous. CDR3 length equals 16 residues. Per the germline V gene, CDR1 is SGHKS and CDR2 is YYEKEE (reference sequence). Trimming removed 4 bases at V and 1 base at J, with 15 bases between. The CDR3 protein is CASSTDLTVSYNEQFF. The CDR3 region has the DNA TGTGCCAGCAGCACCGATCTCACAGTTTCCTACAATGAGCAGTTCTTC.

This clonotype occurred many times. This chain joins TRBV5-1 and TRBJ2-5; D may be TRBD2 (5 bases). This CDR3 has 13 residues. V lost 2 bases and J 1 base, leaving 6 bases between the germline ends. Germline V gives CDR1 SGHRS, CDR2 YFSETQ. This CDR3 reads CASSFGVQETQYF. CDR3 DNA sequence: TGCGCCAGCAGCTTCGGGGTCCAAGAGACCCAGTACTTC.

The table lists this clonotype with a few counts. V and J are TRBV7-2 and TRBJ1-2, with a possible D match to TRBD1 (5 bases). Per germline, CDR1 SGHTA and CDR2 FQGNSA. The CDR3 spans 14 residues. V gave up 4 bases and J gave up 2 bases, with 11 bases separating them. The CDR3 protein is CASSSGPSNYGYTF. Here the CDR3 DNA reads TGTGCCAGCAGCTCGGGACCTTCCAACTATGGCTACACCTTC.

This clonotype was detected ten times or more. This chain joins TRBV6-1 and TRBJ1-2, with D hard to call. V was trimmed by 6 bases and J by 2 bases, leaving 10 bases between them. Germline CDR1 and CDR2: MNHNS and SASEGT. CDR3 length equals 13 residues. The CDR3 region is CASRTDGNYGYTF. Written as DNA, the CDR3 is TGTGCCAGCAGGACGGACGGAAACTATGGCTACACCTTC.

This clonotype was detected ten times or more. The chain uses TRBV3-1 and TRBJ1-1; D is perhaps TRBD1 (5 bases). CDR1 is LGHDT, CDR2 YNNKEL, per germline (reference sequence). Trimming removed 6 bases at V and 3 bases at J, with 8 bases between. This CDR3 is built from 12 residues. In DNA form, the CDR3 reads TGTGCCAGCAGTCGGGACTACACTGAAGCTTTCTTT. It specifies CASSRDYTEAFF.